One T cell receptor beta chain is described in this entry. Its antigen is not known. The sample is drawn from a study of cytomegalovirus exposure and HLA in healthy donors. Study background: Approximately 190 million T cells yielded roughly 100 million unique TCR beta sequences, as an earlier analysis found. Overall study results and limits: A later analysis found common viral pathogens apparently linked to several of the most significant clusters. The Asian-associated ancestry cluster reportedly had fewer N-insertions than the 666-donor mean in a later analysis.

PCR primers comprised 60 Vbeta and 13 Jbeta primers. The repertoire was sequenced with immunoSEQ multiplex PCR; TCRdb's copy has only in-frame clones and lacks some. The table has tens of thousands of clones, 75% to 90% seen once; the top ten hold around 7%. Per the germline V gene, CDR1 is SGHRS and CDR2 is YFSETQ. The CDR3 is 14 residues long. The V end lost 0 bases, the J end lost 3 bases, and 9 bases lay between the germline ends. This chain connects TRBV5-1 to TRBJ1-2; the D is unclear. This clonotype originated in a human donor in good health. Sequencing used PBMCs. CDR3 in DNA: TGCGCCAGCAGCTTGGGAGATGCGGACTATGGCTACACCTTC. Translated, it gives CASSLGDADYGYTF.